This TCR beta chain originates from a study of shared clonotypes between healthy human individuals. Study as a whole: Per donor, CD8 memory used one plate, CD8 naive used two, CD4 memory used three and CD4 naive used three.

Study results and caveats: Among donors, the sharing of clonotypes was expected to be influenced by sequencing depth.

CDR3 length: 15 residues. Germline assignment: CDR1 LNHDA and CDR2 SQIVND (reference sequence). The V gene end was trimmed by 7 bases and the J gene end by 4 bases; junction bases not matched to a gene: 8. TCRdb's copy holds only in-frame clones and misses some; the assay was immunoSEQ multiplex PCR. The profile covers more than 400,000 clones, with 95% to 97% appearing a single time and approximately 0.062% taken by the ten largest. Donors comprised only Caucasian adults living in Nashville, Tennessee. In the case of this clone: Its antigen is unidentified.

Material: naive CD4+ T cells sorted from blood. Stated subset: CD45RA+ positively selected. The source is a young woman in good health. The chain is built from TRBV19 and TRBJ2-1, with 9 bases fitting TRBD1. CDR3 sequence reads: CASNLQGAGYNEQFF. CDR3 in DNA: TGTGCCAGTAATTTACAGGGGGCCGGTTACAATGAGCAGTTCTTC.